This T cell receptor beta chain was recovered during a study of blood T cells in healthy people across ages. Through a sample-barcoded 5' primer and a J-beta primer mix, a second PCR was run for roughly 6 to 12 cycles. All samples yielded 3 million or more CDR3-containing paired-end reads. TCRdb recomputed calls from the 5' RACE reads with MiXCR, one row per CDR3 protein. The table includes about 1.8 million distinct CDR3 sequences, around half detected once. With regard to this clonotype: Its antigen remains unknown.

V dropped 7 bases and J dropped 0 bases, with 13 bases sitting between them. The germline gives CDR1 MNHEY, CDR2 SVGEGT. The CDR3 is made up of 15 amino acids. PBMCs numbering at least 6 million were isolated per sample. General observations from the study: A strong correlation was found between TCR beta diversity and the percentage of naive T cells. PBMC samples, being unsorted, prevented any conclusive comparison of naive and antigen-experienced cells.

The material sequenced was blood. The clonotype comes from a woman aged 40 to 50 in good health. This chain connects TRBV6-2 or TRBV6-3 to TRBJ2-1; D possibly corresponds to TRBD1 (7 bases). The CDR3, as DNA: TGTGCCAGCAAGGGGGCGGGGCTCTCCTACAATGAGCAGTTCTTC. Its translation: CASKGAGLSYNEQFF.